The 13 T cell receptor beta chains in this list originate from one sample, sequenced in a study of blood T cell repertoires in COVID-19. The table came from immunoSEQ multiplex PCR; TCRdb's copy has only in-frame clones and leaves some out. The sample lists some 150,000 clones, roughly 77% occurring once. The sequenced sample consisted of peripheral blood. These receptors were taken from a man aged 60 to 69 with acute or convalescent COVID-19.

V is TRBV10-2 and J is TRBJ2-1; 8 positions agree with TRBD2. Germline V lookup: CDR1 WSHSY, CDR2 SAAADI. The CDR3 length is 15 residues. Trimming took 1 base from V and 7 from J; bases not matched to a gene: 6. CDR3 amino acids: CASSEWLAGRNEQFF. CDR3 nucleotide sequence: TGCGCCAGCAGTGAGTGGCTAGCGGGTAGGAATGAGCAGTTCTTC.

V gene TRBV27 combines with J gene TRBJ2-1, with D possibly being TRBD1 (5 bases). The germline gives CDR1 MNHEY, CDR2 SMNVEV (reference sequence). This CDR3 has 16 amino acids. Trimming cost V 9 bases and J 0 bases, with 18 bases left between them. Here the CDR3 DNA reads TGTGCCAGTGGACCCCTAGGGGCTGGCTCCTACAATGAGCAGTTCTTC. It codes for CASGPLGAGSYNEQFF.

This chain joins TRBV5-4 and TRBJ2-1; 8 bases agree with TRBD2. This CDR3 has 14 amino acids. The V gene end was trimmed by 1 base and the J gene end by 4 bases; junction bases not matched to a gene: 1. Germline CDR1 and CDR2: SGHNT and YYREEE (reference sequence). CDR3 DNA: TGTGCCAGCAGCTTGCGACTAGCGTACAATGAGCAGTTCTTC. This gives the protein CASSLRLAYNEQFF.

The J gene is TRBJ1-5, the V gene TRBV4-1; D remains ambiguous. The CDR3 runs to 16 residues. Per germline, CDR1 MGHRA and CDR2 YSYEKL. V was clipped by 4 bases and J by 4 bases, with 17 bases between them. CDR3 in amino acids: CASSRERAQSNQPQHF. The CDR3 DNA reads as TGCGCCAGCAGCCGTGAGAGGGCACAATCTAATCAGCCCCAGCATTTT.

V usage is TRBV27 and J usage is TRBJ1-1; 8 bases match TRBD1. CDR1 is MNHEY and CDR2 is SMNVEV in the germline V gene (reference sequence). Trimming at V came to 8 bases and at J to 7 bases, leaving 12 bases not matched to a gene. This CDR3 comprises 14 residues. This CDR3 reads CASRSRTGKGEAFF. The DNA for the CDR3 is TGTGCCAGCCGATCTCGGACAGGGAAGGGTGAAGCTTTCTTT.

V is TRBV24-1 and J is TRBJ2-2; 9 bases fit TRBD1. The CDR3 spans 15 residues. V was pared by 6 bases and J by 5 bases, with 6 bases of the junction left unmatched. Germline-derived CDR1 and CDR2 are KGHDR and SFDVKD. Here the CDR3 reads CATSHPGQGTGELFF. The CDR3 DNA is TGTGCCACCAGTCACCCGGGACAGGGTACCGGGGAGCTGTTTTTT.

The CDR3 sequence: CASSSDTLGEQYF. The CDR3 bases are TGTGCCAGCTCATCGGACACCCTCGGCGAGCAGTACTTC. The chain recombines TRBV18 with TRBJ2-7; D might be TRBD1 (5 bases). The CDR3 covers 13 residues. Germline CDR1 KGHSH, CDR2 LQKENI. The V gene lost 5 bases and the J gene lost 6 bases, with 14 bases spanning the gap. The full variable domain, with the rest looked up from reference TRBV18 and TRBJ2-7, is NAGVMQNPRHLVRRRGQEARLRCSPMKGHSHVYWYRQLPEEGLKFMVYLQKENIIDESGMPKERFSAEFPKEGPSILRIQQVVRGDSAAYFCASSSDTLGEQYFGPGTRLTVT.

This sequence joins TRBV11-3 and TRBJ2-1; the match to TRBD1 covers 10 bases. The V segment lost 1 base and the J segment 5 bases; nucleotides outside the gene matches: 5. Per germline, CDR1 SGHNT and CDR2 YENEEA. The CDR3 totals 16 residues. The DNA for the CDR3 is TGTGCCAGCAGCTTAGTCACCGGGACAGGGGACAATGAGCAGTTCTTC. The encoded protein is CASSLVTGTGDNEQFF.

The chain is built from TRBV6-5 and TRBJ1-6; 7 nucleotides align to TRBD1. V shed 6 bases and J 14 bases; nucleotides not matched to a gene: 10. The germline V gene has CDR1 MNHEY and CDR2 SVGAGI. The CDR3 covers 13 residues. The CDR3 here is CASREAYRGSLHF. As DNA, the CDR3 is TGTGCCAGCAGGGAGGCCTACAGGGGATCCCTCCACTTT.

Here the CDR3 DNA reads TGTGCCAGCAGTACGGGACAACCCTACGAGCAGTACTTC. The encoded protein is CASSTGQPYEQYF. This chain links TRBV28 with TRBJ2-7; TRBD1 is a possible D gene (6 bases). The CDR3 totals 13 residues. Germline V gene data show CDR1 as MDHEN and CDR2 as SYDVKM. V was cut by 5 bases and J by 2 bases, with 10 bases left in between.

There are a few counts of this clone. Germline is not matched at one junction end, which may reflect a read error. The chain combines TRBV19 with TRBJ1-1; 7 bases match TRBD1. Germline assignment: CDR1 LNHDA and CDR2 SQIVND (reference sequence). This CDR3 has 13 residues. CDR3 coding DNA: TGTGCCAGTAGTGCTCGACAGGGTAGTCGAGGTCTCTTT. Protein product: CASSARQGSRGLF.

The chain joins TRBV7-2 to TRBJ1-2; D possibly corresponds to TRBD1 (6 bases). The V and J ends lost 5 bases and 0 bases respectively, with 10 bases between them. Germline values: CDR1 SGHTA, CDR2 FQGNSA. The CDR3 is made up of 14 amino acids. This CDR3 reads CASSPRTANYGYTF. The DNA for the CDR3 is TGTGCCAGCAGCCCTCGGACAGCTAACTATGGCTACACCTTC. The full variable domain, its missing parts supplied by reference TRBV7-2 and TRBJ1-2, is GAGVSQSPSNKVTEKGKDVELRCDPISGHTALYWYRQSLGQGLEFLIYFQGNSAPDKSGLPSDRFSAERTGGSVSTLTIQRTQQEDSAVYLCASSPRTANYGYTFGSGTRLTVV.

The chain has TRBV19 and TRBJ2-3; 8 bases line up with TRBD1. The ends lost 5 bases at V and 3 bases at J; junction bases unmatched: 7. The CDR3 is 15 amino acids. The germline V gene has CDR1 LNHDA and CDR2 SQIVND (reference sequence). The CDR3 spells CASSPPGGWTDTQYF. The CDR3, as DNA: TGTGCCAGTAGTCCCCCAGGGGGCTGGACAGATACGCAGTATTTT.